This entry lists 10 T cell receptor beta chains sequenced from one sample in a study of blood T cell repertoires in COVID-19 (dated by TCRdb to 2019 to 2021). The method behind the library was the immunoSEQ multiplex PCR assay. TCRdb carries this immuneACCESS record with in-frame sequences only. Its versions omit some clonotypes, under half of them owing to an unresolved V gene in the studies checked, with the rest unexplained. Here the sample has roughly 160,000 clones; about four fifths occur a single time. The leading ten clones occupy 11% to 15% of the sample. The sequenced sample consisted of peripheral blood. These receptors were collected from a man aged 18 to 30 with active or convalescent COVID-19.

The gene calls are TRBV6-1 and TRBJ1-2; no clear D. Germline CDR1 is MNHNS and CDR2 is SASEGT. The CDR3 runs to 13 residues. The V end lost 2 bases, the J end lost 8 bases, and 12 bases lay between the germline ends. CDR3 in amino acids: CASSESLGRGYTF. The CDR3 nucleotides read TGTGCCAGCAGTGAATCCCTGGGGAGAGGCTACACCTTC.

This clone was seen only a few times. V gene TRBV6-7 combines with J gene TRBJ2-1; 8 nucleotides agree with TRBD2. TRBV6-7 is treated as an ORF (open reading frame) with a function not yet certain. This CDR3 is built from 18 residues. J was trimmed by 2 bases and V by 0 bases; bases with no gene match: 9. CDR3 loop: CASSYSSPSGHPYNEQFF. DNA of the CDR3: TGTGCCAGCAGTTACTCGAGTCCTAGCGGGCATCCCTACAATGAGCAGTTCTTC.

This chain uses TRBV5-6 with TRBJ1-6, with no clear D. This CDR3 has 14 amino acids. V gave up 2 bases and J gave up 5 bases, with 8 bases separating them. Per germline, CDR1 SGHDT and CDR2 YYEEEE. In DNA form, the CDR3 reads TGTGCCAGCAGCTTTAACAGAGATAATTCACCCCTCCACTTT. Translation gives CASSFNRDNSPLHF.

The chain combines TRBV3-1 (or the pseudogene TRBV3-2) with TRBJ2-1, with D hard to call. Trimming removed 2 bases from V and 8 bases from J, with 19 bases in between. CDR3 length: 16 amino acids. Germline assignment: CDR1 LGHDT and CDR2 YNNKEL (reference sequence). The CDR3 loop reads CASSQNPPSVGHEQFF. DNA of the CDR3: TGTGCCAGCAGCCAAAATCCGCCTAGTGTAGGTCATGAGCAGTTCTTC.

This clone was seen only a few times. CDR3 loop: CASSLGGLGSPLHF. The CDR3 region has the DNA TGTGCCAGCAGTCTGGGAGGGCTCGGCTCACCCCTCCACTTT. V usage is TRBV6-6 and J usage is TRBJ1-6; no definite D call. Germline CDR1 is MNHNY and CDR2 is SVGAGI (reference sequence). Trimming removed 5 bases from V and 10 bases from J, with 15 bases in between. This CDR3 spans 14 amino acids.

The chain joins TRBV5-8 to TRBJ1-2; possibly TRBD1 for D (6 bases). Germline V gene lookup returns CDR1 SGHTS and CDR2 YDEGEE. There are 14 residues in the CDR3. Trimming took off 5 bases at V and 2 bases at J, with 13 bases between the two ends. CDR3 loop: CASSTFGQNYGYTF. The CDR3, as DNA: TGTGCCAGCAGTACGTTCGGACAGAACTATGGCTACACCTTC. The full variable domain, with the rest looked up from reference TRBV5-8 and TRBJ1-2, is EAGVTQSPTHLIKTRGQQATLRCSPISGHTSVYWYQQALGLGLQFLLWYDEGEERNRGNFPPRFSGRQFPNYSSELNVNALELEDSALYLCASSTFGQNYGYTFGSGTRLTVV.

The CDR3 is CASSQRGGAQDTQYF. The CDR3 DNA follows: TGTGCCAGCAGCCAGCGTGGGGGGGCTCAAGATACGCAGTATTTT. The rearrangement joins TRBV9 to TRBJ2-3, with D possibly being TRBD2 (7 bases). V dropped 4 bases and J dropped 5 bases, with 17 bases sitting between them. CDR3 length equals 15 residues. Germline CDR1 SGDLS, CDR2 YYNGEE.

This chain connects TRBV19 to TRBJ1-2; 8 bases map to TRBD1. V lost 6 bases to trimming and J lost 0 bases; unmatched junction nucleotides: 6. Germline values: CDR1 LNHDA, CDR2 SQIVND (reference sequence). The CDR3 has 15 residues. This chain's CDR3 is CASSTAQGANYGYTF. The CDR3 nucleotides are TGTGCCAGTAGCACCGCACAGGGGGCTAACTATGGCTACACCTTC.

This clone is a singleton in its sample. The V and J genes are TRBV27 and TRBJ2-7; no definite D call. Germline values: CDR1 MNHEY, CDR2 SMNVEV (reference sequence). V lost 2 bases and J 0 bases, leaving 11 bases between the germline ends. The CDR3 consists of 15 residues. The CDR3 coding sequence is TGTGCCAGCAGTTTAATCGGCGGCAGCTCCTACGAGCAGTACTTC. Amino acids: CASSLIGGSSYEQYF.

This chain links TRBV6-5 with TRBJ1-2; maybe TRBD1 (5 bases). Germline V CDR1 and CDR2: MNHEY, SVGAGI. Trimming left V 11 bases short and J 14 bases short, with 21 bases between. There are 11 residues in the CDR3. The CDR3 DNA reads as TGTGCCCCCTCCCGTAGGGGAATCGGGACCTTC. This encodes CAPSRRGIGTF.